The text below deals with one TCR beta chain. The antigen is undetermined. Only in-frame clones appear in the TCRdb table, and some are missing; sequencing was by immunoSEQ multiplex PCR. Of roughly 850,000 clones detected, roughly 96% appear once; the ten largest clones hold about 0.25%. In the naive CD8 group, cells lacked CD45RO and were positively selected for CCR7, so terminally differentiated effector memory CD45RA+ cells were left out. Adult donors, all healthy and HIV-negative, had no recent acute infections or vaccinations. This sample is part of a study of shared clonotypes between healthy human individuals. Study observations and caveats: Unshared clonotypes carried lower generation probabilities than those common to all four donors. Several donors shared about 4.5% of their naive CD4 clonotypes.

V lost 5 bases and J lost 0; bases outside the gene matches: 8. From germline, CDR1 is SGHVS and CDR2 FQNEAQ. This CDR3 spans 18 amino acids. The source of this sequence is a man aged 25-45 years in good health. The chain has TRBV7-8 and TRBJ2-1; TRBD2 agrees at 12 bases. Sequenced: naive CD8+ T cells sorted from blood. The CDR3 DNA reads as TGTGCCAGCAGCCAGGGGACTAGCGGGTTCAGCTCCTACAATGAGCAGTTCTTC. Its translation: CASSQGTSGFSSYNEQFF.